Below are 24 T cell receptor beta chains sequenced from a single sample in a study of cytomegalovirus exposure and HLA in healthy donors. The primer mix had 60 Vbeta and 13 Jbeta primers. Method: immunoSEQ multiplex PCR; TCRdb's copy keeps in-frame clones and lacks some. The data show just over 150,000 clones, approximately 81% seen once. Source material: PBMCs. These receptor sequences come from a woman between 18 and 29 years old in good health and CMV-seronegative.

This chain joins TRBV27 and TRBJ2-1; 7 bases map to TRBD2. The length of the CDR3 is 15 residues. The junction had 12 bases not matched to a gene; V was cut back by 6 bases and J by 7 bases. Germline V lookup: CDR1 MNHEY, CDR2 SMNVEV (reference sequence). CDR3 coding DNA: TGTGCCAGCAGCGGCGGGGCGGGAGAGTGGAATGAGCAGTTCTTC. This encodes CASSGGAGEWNEQFF.

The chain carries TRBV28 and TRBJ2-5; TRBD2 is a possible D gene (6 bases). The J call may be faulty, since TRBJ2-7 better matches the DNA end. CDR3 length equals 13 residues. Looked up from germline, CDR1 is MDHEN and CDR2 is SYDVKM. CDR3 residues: CASSFLRGYEQYF. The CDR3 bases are TGTGCCAGCAGTTTTTTGCGGGGCTACGAGCAGTACTTC.

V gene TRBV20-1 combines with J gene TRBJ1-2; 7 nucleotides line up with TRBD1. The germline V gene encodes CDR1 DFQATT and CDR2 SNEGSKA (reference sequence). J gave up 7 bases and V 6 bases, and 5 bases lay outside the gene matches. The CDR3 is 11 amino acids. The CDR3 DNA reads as TGCAGTGCCACGACAGGGCGTGGCTACACCTTC. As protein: CSATTGRGYTF.

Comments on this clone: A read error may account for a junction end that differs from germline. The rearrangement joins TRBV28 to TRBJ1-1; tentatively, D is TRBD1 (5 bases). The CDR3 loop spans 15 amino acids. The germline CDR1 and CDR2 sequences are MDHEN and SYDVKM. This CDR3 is CASSTTGLPNAEAFF. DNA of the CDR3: TGTGCCAGCAGTACAACGGGACTCCCGAACGCTGAAGCTTTCTTT. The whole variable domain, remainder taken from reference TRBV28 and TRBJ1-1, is DVKVTQSSRYLVKRTGEKVFLECVQDMDHENMFWYRQDPGLGLRLIYFSYDVKMKEKGDIPEGYSVSREKKERFSLILESASTNQTSMYLCASSTTGLPNAEAFFGQGTRLTVV.

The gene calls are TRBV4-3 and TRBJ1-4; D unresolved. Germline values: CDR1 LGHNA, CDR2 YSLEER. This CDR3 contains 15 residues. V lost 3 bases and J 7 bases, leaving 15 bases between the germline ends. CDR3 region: CASSQVRAAGEKLFF. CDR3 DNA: TGCGCCAGCAGCCAGGTCCGGGCCGCGGGTGAAAAACTGTTTTTT.

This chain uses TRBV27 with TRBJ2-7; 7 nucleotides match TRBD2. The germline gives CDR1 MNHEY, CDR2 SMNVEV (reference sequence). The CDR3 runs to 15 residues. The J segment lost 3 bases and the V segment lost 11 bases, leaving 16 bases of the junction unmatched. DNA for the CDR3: TGTGCCGGCGGGGAGGGAATCAGTAGGGACTACGAGCAGTACTTC. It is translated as CAGGEGISRDYEQYF.

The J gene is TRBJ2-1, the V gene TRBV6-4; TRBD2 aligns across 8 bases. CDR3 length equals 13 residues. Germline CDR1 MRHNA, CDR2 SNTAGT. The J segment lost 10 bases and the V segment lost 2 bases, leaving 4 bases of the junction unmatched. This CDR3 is CASSDQVAGEQFF. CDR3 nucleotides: TGTGCCAGCAGTGACCAGGTAGCGGGGGAGCAGTTCTTC.

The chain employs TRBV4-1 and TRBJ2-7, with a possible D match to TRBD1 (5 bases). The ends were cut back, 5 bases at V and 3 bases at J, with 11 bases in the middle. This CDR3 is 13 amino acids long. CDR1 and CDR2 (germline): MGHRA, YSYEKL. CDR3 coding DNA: TGCGCCAGCAGCTACGACAGTGGCTACGAGCAGTACTTC. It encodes CASSYDSGYEQYF.

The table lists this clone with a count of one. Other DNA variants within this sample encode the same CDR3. CDR3 region: CASSLTGGNEQYF. CDR3 coding DNA: TGCGCCAGCAGCTTGACAGGGGGGAACGAGCAGTACTTC. The V gene is TRBV5-1, the J gene TRBJ2-7, with 8 bases matching TRBD1. There are 13 residues in the CDR3. Germline CDR1 reads SGHRS; CDR2 reads YFSETQ. Germline trimming cut 1 base from V and 5 bases from J; bases unmatched to any gene: 2.

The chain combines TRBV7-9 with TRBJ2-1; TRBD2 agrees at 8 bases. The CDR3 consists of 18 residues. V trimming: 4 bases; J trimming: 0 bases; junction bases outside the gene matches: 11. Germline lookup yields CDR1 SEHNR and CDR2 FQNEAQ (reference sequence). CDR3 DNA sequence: TGTGCCAGCAGCTACTCTCGTTCGGGGGGGGTCTCCTACAATGAGCAGTTCTTC. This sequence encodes CASSYSRSGGVSYNEQFF.

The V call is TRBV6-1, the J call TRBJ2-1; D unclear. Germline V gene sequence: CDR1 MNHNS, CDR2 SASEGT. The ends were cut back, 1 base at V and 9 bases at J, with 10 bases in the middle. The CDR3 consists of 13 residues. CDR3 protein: CASSEGKRREQFF. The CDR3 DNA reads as TGTGCCAGCAGTGAAGGGAAGCGTCGTGAGCAGTTCTTC.

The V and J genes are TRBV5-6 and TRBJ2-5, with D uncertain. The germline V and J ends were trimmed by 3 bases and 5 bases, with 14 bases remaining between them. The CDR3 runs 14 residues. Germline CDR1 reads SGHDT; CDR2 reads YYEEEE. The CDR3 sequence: CASSSTLRRETQYF. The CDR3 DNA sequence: TGTGCCAGCAGCTCAACCCTTAGGCGGGAGACCCAGTACTTC. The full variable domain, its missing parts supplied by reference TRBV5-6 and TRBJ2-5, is DAGVTQSPTHLIKTRGQQVTLRCSPKSGHDTVSWYQQALGQGPQFIFQYYEEEERQRGNFPDRFSGHQFPNYSSELNVNALLLGDSALYLCASSSTLRRETQYFGPGTRLLVL.

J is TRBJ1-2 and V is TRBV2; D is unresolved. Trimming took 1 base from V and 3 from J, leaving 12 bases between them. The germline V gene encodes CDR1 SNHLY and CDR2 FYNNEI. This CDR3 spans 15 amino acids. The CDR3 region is CASSEDREVYYGYTF. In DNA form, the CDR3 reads TGTGCCAGCAGTGAAGATCGGGAGGTATACTATGGCTACACCTTC.

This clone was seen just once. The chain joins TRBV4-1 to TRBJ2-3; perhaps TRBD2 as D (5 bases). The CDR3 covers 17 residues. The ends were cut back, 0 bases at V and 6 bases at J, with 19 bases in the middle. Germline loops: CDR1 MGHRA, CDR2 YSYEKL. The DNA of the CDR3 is TGCGCCAGCAGCCAAGATGTTATGGGGTTTGGGGAGGATACGCAGTATTTT. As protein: CASSQDVMGFGEDTQYF.

As DNA, the CDR3 is TGTGCCACCAGCGGCAGAGGGACTTCCCCCCTCTACGAGCAGTACTTC. Protein sequence: CATSGRGTSPLYEQYF. The chain combines TRBV15 with TRBJ2-7; D possibly corresponds to TRBD2 (6 bases). The CDR3 sequence is 16 residues long. Trimming took off 5 bases at V and 3 bases at J, with 20 bases between the two ends. Germline V gene sequence: CDR1 LNHNV, CDR2 YYDKDF (reference sequence).

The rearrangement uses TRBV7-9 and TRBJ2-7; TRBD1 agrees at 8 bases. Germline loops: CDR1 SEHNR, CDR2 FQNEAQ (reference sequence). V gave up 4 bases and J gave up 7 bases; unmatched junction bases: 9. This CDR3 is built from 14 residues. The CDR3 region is CASSSPTGVGEQYF. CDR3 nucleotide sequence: TGTGCCAGCAGCTCCCCGACAGGGGTGGGAGAGCAGTACTTC.

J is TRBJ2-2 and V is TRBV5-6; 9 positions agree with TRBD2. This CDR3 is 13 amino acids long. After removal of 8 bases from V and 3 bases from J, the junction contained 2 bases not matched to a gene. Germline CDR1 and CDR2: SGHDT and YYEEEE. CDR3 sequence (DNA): TGTGCCAGTCAGCGGGGGGACACCGGGGAGCTGTTTTTT. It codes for CASQRGDTGELFF.

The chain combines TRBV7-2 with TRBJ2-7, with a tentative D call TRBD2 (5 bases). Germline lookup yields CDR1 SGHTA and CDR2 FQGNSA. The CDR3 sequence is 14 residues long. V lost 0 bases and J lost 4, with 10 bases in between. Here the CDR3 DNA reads TGTGCCAGCAGCTTAGCGGGAGCTATGTACGAGCAGTACTTC. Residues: CASSLAGAMYEQYF. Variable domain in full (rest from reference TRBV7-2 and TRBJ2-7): GAGVSQSPSNKVTEKGKDVELRCDPISGHTALYWYRQSLGQGLEFLIYFQGNSAPDKSGLPSDRFSAERTGGSVSTLTIQRTQQEDSAVYLCASSLAGAMYEQYFGPGTRLTVT.

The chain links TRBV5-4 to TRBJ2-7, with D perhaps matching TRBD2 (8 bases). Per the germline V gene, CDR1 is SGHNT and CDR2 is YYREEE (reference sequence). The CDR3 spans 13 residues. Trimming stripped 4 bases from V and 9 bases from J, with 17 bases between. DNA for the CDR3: TGTGCCAGCAGCAACCCCGGGGGGGACAGGCAGTACTTC. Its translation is CASSNPGGDRQYF. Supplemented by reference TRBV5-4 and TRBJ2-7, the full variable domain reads ETGVTQSPTHLIKTRGQQVTLRCSSQSGHNTVSWYQQALGQGPQFIFQYYREEENGRGNFPPRFSGLQFPNYSSELNVNALELDDSALYLCASSNPGGDRQYFGPGTRLTVT.

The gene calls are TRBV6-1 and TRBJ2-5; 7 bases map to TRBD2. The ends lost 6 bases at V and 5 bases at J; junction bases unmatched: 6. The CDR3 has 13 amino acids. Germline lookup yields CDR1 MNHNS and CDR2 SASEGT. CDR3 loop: CASRRIGGETQYF. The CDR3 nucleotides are TGTGCCAGCAGGAGGATCGGGGGGGAGACCCAGTACTTC.

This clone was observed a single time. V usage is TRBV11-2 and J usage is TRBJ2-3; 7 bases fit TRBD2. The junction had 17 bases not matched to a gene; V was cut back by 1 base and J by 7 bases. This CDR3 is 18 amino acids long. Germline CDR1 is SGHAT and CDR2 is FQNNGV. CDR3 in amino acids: CASSLGWGEGPPGHTQYF. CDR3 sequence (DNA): TGTGCCAGCAGCTTAGGTTGGGGGGAGGGACCCCCTGGGCATACGCAGTATTTT.

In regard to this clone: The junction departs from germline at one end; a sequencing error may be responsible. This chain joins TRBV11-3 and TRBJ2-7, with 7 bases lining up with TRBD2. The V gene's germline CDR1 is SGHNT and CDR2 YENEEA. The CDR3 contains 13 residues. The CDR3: CASSLERGYEQYF. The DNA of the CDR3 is TGTGCCAGCAGCCTAGAGCGGGGCTACGAGCAGTACTTC.

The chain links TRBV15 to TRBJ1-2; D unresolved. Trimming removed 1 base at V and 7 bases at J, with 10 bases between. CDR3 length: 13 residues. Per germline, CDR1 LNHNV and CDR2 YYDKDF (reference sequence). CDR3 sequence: CATSRVGGVGYTF. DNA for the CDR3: TGTGCCACCAGCAGAGTAGGCGGTGTTGGCTACACCTTC.

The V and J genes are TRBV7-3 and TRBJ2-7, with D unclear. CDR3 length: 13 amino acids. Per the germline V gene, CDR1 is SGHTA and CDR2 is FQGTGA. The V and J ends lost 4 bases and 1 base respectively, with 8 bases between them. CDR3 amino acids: CASSSGSSYEQYF. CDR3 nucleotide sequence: TGTGCCAGCAGCTCCGGGTCTTCCTACGAGCAGTACTTC.